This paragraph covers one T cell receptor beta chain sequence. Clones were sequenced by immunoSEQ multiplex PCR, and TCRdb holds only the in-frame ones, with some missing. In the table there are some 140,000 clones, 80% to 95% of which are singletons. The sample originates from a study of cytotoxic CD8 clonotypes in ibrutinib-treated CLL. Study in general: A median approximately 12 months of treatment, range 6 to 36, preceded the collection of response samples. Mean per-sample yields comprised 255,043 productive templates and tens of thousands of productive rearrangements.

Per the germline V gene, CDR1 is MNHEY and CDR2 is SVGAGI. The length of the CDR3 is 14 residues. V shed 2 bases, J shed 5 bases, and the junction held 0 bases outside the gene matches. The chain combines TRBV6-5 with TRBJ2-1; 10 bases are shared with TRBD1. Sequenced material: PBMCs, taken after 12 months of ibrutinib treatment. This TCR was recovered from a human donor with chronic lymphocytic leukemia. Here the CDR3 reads CASSYGTGDNEQFF. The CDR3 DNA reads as TGTGCCAGCAGTTACGGGACAGGGGACAATGAGCAGTTCTTC.